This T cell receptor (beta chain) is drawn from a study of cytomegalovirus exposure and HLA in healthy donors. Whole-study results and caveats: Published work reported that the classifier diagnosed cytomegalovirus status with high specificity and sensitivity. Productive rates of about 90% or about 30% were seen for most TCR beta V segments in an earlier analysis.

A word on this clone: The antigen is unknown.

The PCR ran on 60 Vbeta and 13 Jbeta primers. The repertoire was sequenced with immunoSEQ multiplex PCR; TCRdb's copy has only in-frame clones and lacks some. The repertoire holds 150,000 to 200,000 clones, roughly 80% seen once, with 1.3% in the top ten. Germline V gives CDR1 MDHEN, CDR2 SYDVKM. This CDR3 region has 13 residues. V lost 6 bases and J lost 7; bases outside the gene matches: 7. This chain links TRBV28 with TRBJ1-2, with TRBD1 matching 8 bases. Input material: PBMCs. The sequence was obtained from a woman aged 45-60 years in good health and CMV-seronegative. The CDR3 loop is CASSSQGASGYTF. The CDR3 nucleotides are TGTGCCAGCAGCTCCCAGGGGGCTAGTGGCTACACCTTC.